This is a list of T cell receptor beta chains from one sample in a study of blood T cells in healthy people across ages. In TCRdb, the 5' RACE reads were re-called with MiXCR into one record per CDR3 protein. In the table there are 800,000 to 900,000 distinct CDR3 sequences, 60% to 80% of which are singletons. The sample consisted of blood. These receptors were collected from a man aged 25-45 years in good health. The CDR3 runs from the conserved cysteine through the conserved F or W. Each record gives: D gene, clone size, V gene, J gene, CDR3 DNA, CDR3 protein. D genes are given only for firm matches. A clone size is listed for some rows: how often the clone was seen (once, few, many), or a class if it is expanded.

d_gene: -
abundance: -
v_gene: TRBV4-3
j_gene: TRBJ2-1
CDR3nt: TGCGCCAGCAGCCAAGCCACGGGGGACAATGAGCAGTTCTTC
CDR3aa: CASSQATGDNEQFF

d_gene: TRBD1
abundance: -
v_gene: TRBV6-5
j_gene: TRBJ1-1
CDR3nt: TGTGCCAGCAGAAGCGGGACAGATCTCACTGAAGCTTTCTTT
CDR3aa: CASRSGTDLTEAFF

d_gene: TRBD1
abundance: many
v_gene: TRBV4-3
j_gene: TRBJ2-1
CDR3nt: TGTGCCAGCAGCCGGGGACAGGGGAACAATGAGCAGTTCTTC
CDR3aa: CASSRGQGNNEQFF

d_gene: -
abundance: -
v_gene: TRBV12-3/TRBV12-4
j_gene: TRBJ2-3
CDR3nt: TGTGCCAGCAGTTTAGGGCACAATACGCAGTATTTT
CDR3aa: CASSLGHNTQYF

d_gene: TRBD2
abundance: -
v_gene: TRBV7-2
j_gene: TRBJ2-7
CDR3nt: TGTGCCAGCGGGGAATACCTAGCGGGGGCAAATGAGCAGTACTTC
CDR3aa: CASGEYLAGANEQYF

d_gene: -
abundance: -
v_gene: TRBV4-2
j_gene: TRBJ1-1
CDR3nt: TGTGCCAGCAGCCTGACCCGGGCTGGGGGCACTGAAGCTTTCTTT
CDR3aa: CASSLTRAGGTEAFF

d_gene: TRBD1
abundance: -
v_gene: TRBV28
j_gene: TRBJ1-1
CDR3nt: TGTGCCAGCTCCCCAGAGGGGGCCCGTCTGGCTGAAGCTTTCTTT
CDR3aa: CASSPEGARLAEAFF

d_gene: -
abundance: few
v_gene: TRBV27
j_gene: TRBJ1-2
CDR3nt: TGTGCCAGCACTCTCAGCCCGAGCGGGGGGTATGGCTACACCTTC
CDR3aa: CASTLSPSGGYGYTF

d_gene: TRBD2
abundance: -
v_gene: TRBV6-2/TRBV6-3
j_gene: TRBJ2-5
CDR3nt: TGTGCCAGCAGTCACTGGCTAGCGGGGGGAAAAGAGACCCAGTACTTC
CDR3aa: CASSHWLAGGKETQYF

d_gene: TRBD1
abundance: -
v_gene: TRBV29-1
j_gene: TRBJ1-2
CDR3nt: TGCAGCGCTAGGACAGGGGGCTCCTATGGCTACACCTTC
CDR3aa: CSARTGGSYGYTF

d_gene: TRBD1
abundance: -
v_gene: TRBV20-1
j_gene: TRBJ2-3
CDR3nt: TGCAGTGCAATTAGGGGGCCCAATCAGCCCCAGTATTTT
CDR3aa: CSAIRGPNQPQYF

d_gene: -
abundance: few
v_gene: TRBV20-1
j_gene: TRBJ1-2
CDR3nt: TGCAGTGCCGAACGGGACAACCATGGCTACACCTTC
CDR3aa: CSAERDNHGYTF

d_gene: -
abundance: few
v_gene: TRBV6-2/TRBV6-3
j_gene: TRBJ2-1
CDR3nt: TGTGCCACTAAGTCGGGGCACAGGCTCTACAATGAGCAGTTCTTT
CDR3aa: CATKSGHRLYNEQFF

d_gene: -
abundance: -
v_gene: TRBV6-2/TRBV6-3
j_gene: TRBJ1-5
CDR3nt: TGTGCCAGCAGTTATCTCGACGGATCTAATCAGCCCCAGCATTTT
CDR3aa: CASSYLDGSNQPQHF

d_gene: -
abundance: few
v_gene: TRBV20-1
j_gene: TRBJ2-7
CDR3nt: TGCAGTGCTAGAGATCCGGGAAACTACGAGCAGTACTTC
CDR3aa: CSARDPGNYEQYF

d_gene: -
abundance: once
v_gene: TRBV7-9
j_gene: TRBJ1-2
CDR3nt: TGTGCCAGCAGCCTCGAGGTGGAATCCTATGGCTACACCTTC
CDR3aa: CASSLEVESYGYTF

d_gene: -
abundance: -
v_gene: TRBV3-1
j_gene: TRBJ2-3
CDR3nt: TGTGCCAGCAGCCAAGCGACTAGGAGTTGGGATACGCAGTATTTT
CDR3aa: CASSQATRSWDTQYF

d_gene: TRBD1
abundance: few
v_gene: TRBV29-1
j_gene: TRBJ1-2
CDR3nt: TGCAGCGTTGTCGGACAGGGGGCGGAAGCCTATGGCTACACCTTC
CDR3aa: CSVVGQGAEAYGYTF

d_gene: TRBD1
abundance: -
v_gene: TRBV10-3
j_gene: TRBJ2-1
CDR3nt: TGTGCCATCAGTACCGGGACAGGGGGCGGCTATGAGCAGTTCTTC
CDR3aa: CAISTGTGGGYEQFF

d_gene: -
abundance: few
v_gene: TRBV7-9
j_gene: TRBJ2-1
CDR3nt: TGTGCCAGCAGCTTAGCTCTACAGGGTGGGCAGTTCTTC
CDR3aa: CASSLALQGGQFF

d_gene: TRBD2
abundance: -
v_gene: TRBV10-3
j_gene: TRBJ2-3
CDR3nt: TGTGCCATCAGTGAGTCGAGTAGCGGGGCGTCAGATACGCAGTATTTT
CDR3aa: CAISESSSGASDTQYF

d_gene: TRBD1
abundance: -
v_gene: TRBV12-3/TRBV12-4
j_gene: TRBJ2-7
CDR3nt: TGTGCCAGCATTCCCCCAGGGGGCAACTACGAGCAGTACTTC
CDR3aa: CASIPPGGNYEQYF

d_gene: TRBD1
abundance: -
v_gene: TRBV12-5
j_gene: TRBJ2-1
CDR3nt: TGTGCTAGTGGTTTGGACAGGGGAGTAGAGCAGTTCTTC
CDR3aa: CASGLDRGVEQFF

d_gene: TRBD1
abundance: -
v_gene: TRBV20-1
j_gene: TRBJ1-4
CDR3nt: TGCAGTGCTATCGGGACAGCTAATGAAAAACTGTTTTTT
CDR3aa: CSAIGTANEKLFF

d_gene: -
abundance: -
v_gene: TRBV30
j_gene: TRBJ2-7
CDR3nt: TGTGCCTGGAGTGTAGGCGGGGTTTACGAGCAGTACTTC
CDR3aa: CAWSVGGVYEQYF

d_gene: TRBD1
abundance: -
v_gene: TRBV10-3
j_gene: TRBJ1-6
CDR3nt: TGTGCCATCAGTGAGTTGGACAGGGGGGCTAACCGTCATTCACCCCTCCACTTT
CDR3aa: CAISELDRGANRHSPLHF